These T cell receptor beta chains were read from a single sample in a study of T cells after yellow fever vaccination. One entry per CDR3 protein, called by TCRdb with MiXCR from the 5' RACE reads. The data hold hundreds of thousands of distinct CDR3 sequences, with 3.6% observed a single time. This specimen consisted of PBMCs, obtained on the day of the yellow fever booster vaccination. The receptors stem from a man between 18 and 29 years old who received the YFV17D yellow fever vaccine. Both conserved end residues are part of each CDR3. D genes are given only for firm matches. The size entry is marked missing in some rows and otherwise reads once, few, many or a size class.

>TRBV6-2/TRBV6-3|TRBD1|.|TRBJ2-7
CASRTGTDYTNYEQYF
TGTGCCAGCAGGACCGGGACAGACTACACCAACTACGAGCAGTACTTC
>TRBV5-6|.|many|TRBJ2-1
CASSLYAIVGNEQFF
TGTGCCAGCAGCTTGTATGCGATTGTGGGGAATGAGCAGTTCTTC
>TRBV20-1|.|many|TRBJ2-3
CSAPPTGAATDTQYF
TGCAGTGCTCCCCCGACAGGAGCCGCCACAGATACGCAGTATTTT
>TRBV24-1|TRBD2|few|TRBJ2-5
CATSDWTSHQETQYF
TGTGCCACCAGTGACTGGACTAGTCACCAAGAGACCCAGTACTTC
>TRBV6-5|.|many|TRBJ1-1
CASSYRGDTEAFF
TGTGCCAGCAGTTACCGGGGGGACACTGAAGCTTTCTTT
>TRBV6-2/TRBV6-3|.|few|TRBJ2-1
CASSDPGHHLGQFF
TGTGCCAGCAGTGACCCGGGACACCATCTCGGGCAGTTCTTC
>TRBV7-9|TRBD1|few|TRBJ1-6
CASSDTGGPPMSSYNSPLHF
TGTGCCAGCAGCGACACAGGGGGGCCTCCTATGAGCTCCTATAATTCACCCCTCCACTTT
>TRBV9|TRBD1|many|TRBJ2-2
CASSPYGQGTNTGELFF
TGTGCCAGCAGCCCCTATGGACAGGGAACGAACACCGGGGAGCTGTTTTTT
>TRBV5-1|.|many|TRBJ2-5
CASSLVAGFMETQYF
TGCGCCAGCAGCTTGGTGGCAGGGTTTATGGAGACCCAGTACTTC
>TRBV18|TRBD1|few|TRBJ2-5
CASSPRDRVPETQYF
TGTGCCAGCTCACCTCGGGACAGGGTCCCGGAGACCCAGTACTTC
>TRBV12-3/TRBV12-4|.|.|TRBJ2-1
CASYSGLYNEQFF
TGTGCCAGCTATTCTGGCCTGTACAATGAGCAGTTCTTC
>TRBV6-5|.|.|TRBJ1-1
CASSYFTGSGTEAFF
TGTGCCAGCAGTTACTTCACGGGAAGCGGCACTGAAGCTTTCTTT
>TRBV20-1|TRBD1|few|TRBJ2-1
CSAKTGVYGEQFF
TGCAGTGCTAAGACAGGGGTATATGGTGAGCAGTTCTTC
>TRBV7-2|TRBD1|many|TRBJ2-1
CASRGDSYNEQFF
TGTGCCAGCAGGGGGGACAGCTACAATGAGCAGTTCTTC
>TRBV5-1|.|many|TRBJ2-1
CASSEGFDYNEQFF
TGCGCCAGCAGTGAGGGGTTTGACTACAATGAGCAGTTCTTC
>TRBV5-1|.|many|TRBJ2-3
CASSLQGSAADTQYF
TGCGCCAGCAGCTTGCAGGGGTCGGCTGCAGATACGCAGTATTTT
>TRBV3-1|.|.|TRBJ1-2
CASSQVRGSGNYGYTF
TGTGCCAGCAGCCAGGTCCGGGGGTCGGGTAACTATGGCTACACCTTC
>TRBV5-1|.|few|TRBJ2-6
CASSLVGPGANVLTF
TGCGCCAGCAGCTTGGTGGGCCCTGGGGCCAACGTCCTGACTTTC
>TRBV7-9|.|many|TRBJ1-2
CASQGATNYGYTF
TGTGCCAGCCAAGGGGCGACTAACTATGGCTACACCTTC
>TRBV5-1|.|.|TRBJ2-2
CASSLVTGRDSAGVLFF
TGCGCCAGCAGCTTGGTGACAGGGAGGGACAGCGCCGGGGTGCTGTTTTTT
>TRBV11-2|.|.|TRBJ2-1
CASSTKRPGGAYNEQFF
TGTGCCAGCAGCACCAAACGCCCAGGTGGGGCTTACAATGAGCAGTTCTTC
>TRBV28|.|many|TRBJ2-3
CASSLNGGTDTQYF
TGTGCCAGCAGTTTAAACGGGGGCACAGATACGCAGTATTTT
>TRBV29-1|.|few|TRBJ2-3
CSVAGSPDTQYF
TGCAGCGTTGCAGGGTCCCCAGATACGCAGTATTTT
>TRBV7-8|TRBD1|few|TRBJ1-2
CASSLETGRGYTF
TGTGCCAGCAGCTTAGAGACAGGGCGAGGCTACACCTTC
>TRBV27|TRBD1|many|TRBJ2-5
CASSLAAGQGPPETQYF
TGTGCCAGCAGTTTAGCCGCGGGACAGGGACCCCCAGAGACCCAGTACTTC
>TRBV3-1|.|many|TRBJ2-3
CASSQDPRADTQYF
TGTGCCAGCAGCCAAGATCCCAGGGCAGATACGCAGTATTTT
>TRBV5-1|.|many|TRBJ2-5
CASSPDSTGETQYF
TGCGCCAGCAGCCCGGACTCAACGGGGGAGACCCAGTACTTC
>TRBV5-5|.|few|TRBJ1-2
CASKAPGGTGGYTF
TGTGCCAGCAAAGCACCCGGGGGAACGGGTGGCTACACCTTC
>TRBV19|TRBD1|.|TRBJ1-5
CASSPDRGYTDTQHF
TGTGCCAGTAGTCCGGACAGGGGTTACACAGATACGCAGCATTTT
>TRBV6-5|TRBD2|many|TRBJ2-1
CASSWTGTSGGGYNEQFF
TGTGCCAGCAGCTGGACCGGGACTAGCGGGGGCGGCTACAATGAGCAGTTCTTC
>TRBV4-3|TRBD2|few|TRBJ2-3
CASGRGGYTDTQYF
TGCGCCAGCGGCCGGGGGGGGTACACAGATACGCAGTATTTT
>TRBV12-3/TRBV12-4|.|many|TRBJ2-5
CASSLEGRETQYF
TGTGCCAGCAGTTTAGAAGGGAGAGAGACCCAGTACTTC
>TRBV20-1|TRBD1|.|TRBJ1-2
CSAPGGQGLANYGYTF
TGCAGTGCTCCGGGGGGACAGGGTTTAGCTAACTATGGCTACACCTTC
>TRBV5-1|.|few|TRBJ1-1
CASSWMGEAFF
TGCGCCAGCAGCTGGATGGGGGAAGCTTTCTTT
>TRBV7-9|TRBD1|.|TRBJ1-4
CASSWDSLNEKLFF
TGTGCCAGCAGCTGGGACAGCCTAAATGAAAAACTGTTTTTT
>TRBV5-1|TRBD1|few|TRBJ2-2
CASSSRTGGYSGELFF
TGCGCCAGCAGCTCGCGGACAGGGGGCTATTCCGGGGAGCTGTTTTTT
>TRBV12-3/TRBV12-4|TRBD1|.|TRBJ2-3
CASSTGGFTDTQYF
TGTGCCAGCAGTACAGGGGGCTTTACAGATACGCAGTATTTT
>TRBV20-1|.|many|TRBJ2-4
CSAAGQTGDIQYF
TGCAGTGCCGCTGGCCAAACCGGGGACATTCAGTACTTC
>TRBV6-5|.|.|TRBJ2-2
CASTAFGPTGELFF
TGTGCCAGCACCGCCTTTGGGCCCACCGGGGAGCTGTTTTTT
>TRBV19|.|many|TRBJ2-2
CASSMEWTGELFF
TGTGCCAGTAGTATGGAGTGGACCGGGGAGCTGTTTTTT
>TRBV25-1|.|.|TRBJ2-1
CASSVPRGGDGNEQFF
TGTGCCAGCAGTGTCCCTCGAGGGGGGGATGGCAATGAGCAGTTCTTC
>TRBV6-2/TRBV6-3|TRBD1|many|TRBJ1-2
CASSYSPIDRVSGYTF
TGTGCCAGCAGTTACTCCCCCATCGACAGGGTTTCTGGCTACACCTTC
>TRBV5-1|.|many|TRBJ2-2
CASSPTVNTGELFF
TGCGCCAGCAGCCCGACAGTGAACACCGGGGAGCTGTTTTTT
>TRBV6-6|TRBD1|many|TRBJ2-2
CASSGQGTGELFF
TGTGCCAGCAGTGGACAGGGAACCGGGGAGCTGTTTTTT
>TRBV5-1|.|few|TRBJ1-5
CASSLDGLAPQHF
TGCGCCAGCAGCCTGGACGGCCTCGCCCCCCAGCATTTT
>TRBV7-2|.|many|TRBJ2-3
CASRPPSDTQYF
TGTGCCAGCAGGCCCCCATCAGATACGCAGTATTTT
>TRBV20-1|TRBD2|few|TRBJ2-1
CSAKSGGDEQFF
TGCAGTGCAAAGAGCGGGGGCGATGAGCAGTTCTTC
>TRBV7-8|.|many|TRBJ1-6
CASSRVLDYNSPLHF
TGTGCCAGCAGCCGGGTGTTGGACTATAATTCACCCCTCCACTTT
>TRBV5-6|.|many|TRBJ2-7
CASSLSPYEQYF
TGTGCCAGCAGCCTATCCCCCTACGAGCAGTACTTC
>TRBV20-1|.|.|TRBJ2-7
CSIEGGSYEQYF
TGCAGTATAGAGGGGGGCAGCTACGAGCAGTACTTC
>TRBV9|.|many|TRBJ2-7
CASSVARGAAPLRREQYF
TGTGCCAGCAGCGTAGCAAGGGGGGCCGCCCCGCTGAGGCGCGAGCAGTACTTC
>TRBV9|.|many|TRBJ2-2
CASSSSTAPNTGELFF
TGTGCCAGCAGCTCATCGACAGCCCCGAACACCGGGGAGCTGTTTTTT